Listed below are T cell receptor beta chains from one sample, sequenced in a study of blood T cell repertoires in COVID-19. Repertoires were generated with immunoSEQ multiplex PCR, while TCRdb's copy carries only in-frame clones and drops some. The repertoire has about 220,000 clones, 86% of them found once; the top ten carry 3% to 3.5%. The sequenced sample was peripheral blood. The receptors stem from a young woman who had recovered from COVID-19. Each CDR3 is given with its conserved first and last residue. A D gene is named only where the DNA matches it firmly. Expanded clones are given a class, and other clones once, few, many or no size at all.

abundance | len | j_gene | v_gene | d_gene | CDR3aa | CDR3nt
. | 16 | TRBJ1-6 | TRBV5-1 | . | CASSLRQSSYNSPLHF | TGCGCCAGCAGCTTAAGACAGAGCTCCTATAATTCACCCCTCCACTTT
. | 12 | TRBJ2-4 | TRBV7-3 | . | CASSPGGSIQYF | TGTGCCAGCAGCCCAGGAGGGAGCATTCAGTACTTC
. | 16 | TRBJ2-3 | TRBV4-3 | TRBD2 | CASSELAGAYTDTQYF | TGCGCCAGCAGCGAACTAGCGGGGGCCTACACAGATACGCAGTATTTT
. | 13 | TRBJ1-4 | TRBV12-3/TRBV12-4 | . | CASSSLGPEKLFF | TGTGCCAGCAGTAGCCTAGGCCCCGAAAAACTGTTTTTT
. | 14 | TRBJ1-1 | TRBV19 | TRBD1 | CASRLTGGNTEAFF | TGTGCCAGTAGACTGACAGGGGGGAACACTGAAGCTTTCTTT
. | 14 | TRBJ1-2 | TRBV5-6 | TRBD1 | CASTPGQGASGYTF | TGTGCCAGCACCCCGGGACAGGGGGCGAGTGGCTACACCTTC
. | 16 | TRBJ1-2 | TRBV7-2 | TRBD1 | CASSDLPTGRSYGYTF | TGTGCCAGCAGCGATCTACCGACAGGGCGTTCCTATGGCTACACCTTC
. | 13 | TRBJ1-1 | TRBV24-1 | TRBD1 | CAPLGQGFSEAFF | TGTGCCCCTCTGGGACAGGGGTTCTCTGAAGCTTTCTTT
. | 16 | TRBJ1-2 | TRBV6-1 | TRBD1 | CASSEYGHPQGDGYTF | TGTGCCAGCAGTGAATATGGCCACCCGCAGGGGGATGGCTACACCTTC
. | 14 | TRBJ2-5 | TRBV5-1 | TRBD1 | CASSRDRGRETQYF | TGCGCCAGCAGCAGGGACAGGGGGCGGGAGACCCAGTACTTC
. | 14 | TRBJ1-3 | TRBV9 | . | CASSVAYSGNTIYF | TGTGCCAGCAGCGTCGCCTACTCTGGAAACACCATATATTTT
. | 17 | TRBJ1-5 | TRBV5-6 | . | CASSSSTGYGGNQPQHF | TGTGCCAGCAGCTCGAGCACAGGGTACGGAGGCAATCAGCCCCAGCATTTT
. | 15 | TRBJ2-5 | TRBV7-6 | TRBD2 | CASSLQRGGRETQYF | TGTGCCAGCAGCTTGCAGCGGGGGGGCCGGGAGACCCAGTACTTC
once | 14 | TRBJ2-1 | TRBV5-1 | TRBD2 | CASSLAGTMTEQFF | TGCGCCAGCAGCTTGGCGGGGACTATGACTGAGCAGTTCTTC
once | 17 | TRBJ1-1 | TRBV5-8 | . | CASSFSRQGSWSTEAFF | TGTGCCAGCAGCTTTTCACGGCAGGGAAGTTGGAGCACTGAAGCTTTCTTT
. | 14 | TRBJ2-7 | TRBV5-1 | . | CASSLEQGYYEQYF | TGCGCCAGCAGCTTGGAGCAGGGGTACTACGAGCAGTACTTC
once | 16 | TRBJ2-3 | TRBV7-3 | . | CASGTLGSEGTDTQYF | TGTGCCAGCGGGACTCTCGGTAGCGAGGGTACAGATACGCAGTATTTT
. | 13 | TRBJ2-7 | TRBV6-6 | . | CASSYSEGGEQYF | TGTGCCAGCAGTTACTCGGAGGGTGGGGAGCAGTACTTC
. | 15 | TRBJ2-7 | TRBV2 | . | CASSEVQGITYEQYF | TGTGCCAGCAGTGAAGTCCAGGGGATCACTTACGAGCAGTACTTC
. | 15 | TRBJ2-7 | TRBV7-6 | TRBD2 | CASSPTSGGPYEQYF | TGTGCCAGCAGCCCCACTAGCGGGGGCCCCTACGAGCAGTACTTC
. | 15 | TRBJ2-1 | TRBV19 | TRBD1 | CASSQPGQGVNEQFF | TGTGCCAGTAGCCAACCGGGACAGGGGGTCAATGAGCAGTTCTTC
. | 14 | TRBJ1-2 | TRBV15 | . | CATSSQEQMYGYTF | TGTGCCACCAGCAGCCAAGAACAGATGTATGGCTACACCTTC
. | 14 | TRBJ2-5 | TRBV6-1 | . | CASSEGPGYGAQYF | TGTGCCAGCAGTGAAGGGCCCGGGTACGGGGCCCAGTACTTC
. | 13 | TRBJ1-1 | TRBV15 | TRBD1 | CATDRTGGTEAFF | TGTGCCACCGATAGGACAGGGGGCACTGAAGCTTTCTTT